A selection of T cell receptor beta chains follows, all from one sample in a study of early T cells in non-severe SARS-CoV-2 infection. TCRdb analysed the 5' RACE reads with MiXCR anew, one entry per CDR3 protein. The sample has some 56,000 distinct CDR3 sequences, more than 13% seen once; the top ten hold approximately 4%. The specimen was whole blood, collected at baseline. These receptors all come from an adult who was a healthcare worker with PCR-confirmed SARS-CoV-2 infection or an uninfected control (not recorded which). The CDR3 runs from the conserved cysteine through the conserved F or W. D genes are given only for firm matches. Part of the rows lack a size; the others show once, few, many or a class for expanded clones.

>TRBJ2-7|TRBD2|TRBV30|few
CAWSGSRTSRTYEQYF
TGTGCCTGGAGTGGAAGTCGGACTAGCAGGACCTACGAGCAGTACTTC
>TRBJ2-4|-|TRBV11-2|-
CASSQQGGKNIQYF
TGTGCCAGCAGCCAACAGGGTGGGAAAAACATTCAGTACTTC
>TRBJ2-7|-|TRBV19|-
CASKDRYEQYF
TGTGCCAGTAAGGATCGGTACGAGCAGTACTTC
>TRBJ2-3|-|TRBV20-1|-
CSARAPQRASTDTQYF
TGCAGTGCTAGAGCCCCCCAGCGGGCGAGCACAGATACGCAGTATTTT
>TRBJ2-3|TRBD2|TRBV20-1|-
CSARSSGGDTQYF
TGCAGTGCTAGAAGCTCGGGGGGGGATACGCAGTATTTT
>TRBJ1-5|TRBD1|TRBV4-2|few
CASSDRDGDQPQHF
TGTGCCAGCAGCGACAGGGACGGGGATCAGCCCCAGCATTTT
>TRBJ2-7|TRBD1|TRBV7-8|-
CASSPMTGVLSEQYF
TGTGCCAGCAGCCCGATGACAGGGGTCCTAAGCGAGCAGTACTTC
>TRBJ1-5|-|TRBV4-1|many
CASSLQFGANQPQHF
TGCGCCAGCAGCCTCCAGTTTGGGGCAAATCAGCCCCAGCATTTT
>TRBJ2-7|-|TRBV27|many
CASERGQGEQYF
TGTGCCAGCGAGAGGGGACAAGGCGAGCAGTACTTC
>TRBJ1-1|TRBD1|TRBV27|many
CASRDTGVTEAFF
TGTGCCAGCAGGGATACAGGGGTCACTGAAGCTTTCTTT
>TRBJ1-5|TRBD1|TRBV18|few
CASSTGQGIRQPQHF
TGTGCCAGCTCAACCGGACAGGGGATCAGGCAGCCCCAGCATTTT
>TRBJ2-7|TRBD2|TRBV4-1|many
CASSQVERGRNYEQYF
TGCGCCAGCAGCCAAGTAGAGCGGGGGAGGAACTACGAGCAGTACTTC
>TRBJ2-2|TRBD1|TRBV5-1|few
CASSFNPGQGDTGELFF
TGCGCCAGCAGCTTTAATCCGGGACAGGGGGACACCGGGGAGCTGTTTTTT
>TRBJ2-2|-|TRBV29-1|once
CSVGGRSTGELFF
TGCAGCGTTGGGGGTCGGTCGACCGGGGAGCTGTTTTTT
>TRBJ2-1|TRBD2|TRBV7-8|-
CASSLREAIYNEQFF
TGTGCCAGCAGCTTACGGGAGGCCATCTACAATGAGCAGTTCTTC
>TRBJ2-7|-|TRBV2|-
CASTGAVHEQYF
TGTGCCAGCACCGGGGCCGTCCACGAGCAGTACTTC
>TRBJ2-1|TRBD2|TRBV14|-
CASSFGTRVNEQFF
TGTGCCAGCAGTTTCGGGACTAGGGTTAATGAGCAGTTCTTC
>TRBJ2-3|-|TRBV30|-
CAWTYTDTQYF
TGTGCCTGGACCTACACAGATACGCAGTATTTT
>TRBJ2-3|TRBD2|TRBV18|many
CASSPQGSGSTDTQYF
TGTGCCAGCTCACCACAGGGAAGCGGGAGTACAGATACGCAGTATTTT
>TRBJ2-7|TRBD2|TRBV12-3/TRBV12-4|-
CASSLARSGGTHEQYF
TGTGCCAGCAGTTTAGCGCGGTCGGGAGGAACCCACGAGCAGTACTTC
>TRBJ1-2|TRBD1|TRBV5-1|-
CASSPTRTGGDYGYTF
TGCGCCAGCAGCCCGACCCGGACAGGGGGCGACTATGGCTACACCTTC
>TRBJ2-4|-|TRBV7-3|-
CASSLFPGAKNIQYF
TGTGCCAGCAGCTTGTTCCCCGGGGCCAAAAACATTCAGTACTTC
>TRBJ2-6|-|TRBV5-1|-
CASSQMDGFSGANVLTF
TGCGCCAGCAGCCAAATGGACGGCTTCTCTGGGGCCAACGTCCTGACTTTC
>TRBJ2-4|-|TRBV5-5|-
CASSFLASQNIQYF
TGTGCCAGCAGCTTCCTAGCGTCCCAAAACATTCAGTACTTC
>TRBJ2-7|-|TRBV10-2|many
CASTPGDVVYEQYF
TGCGCCAGCACCCCGGGGGATGTAGTATACGAGCAGTACTTC
>TRBJ2-5|-|TRBV4-2|-
CASSQPSETQYF
TGTGCCAGCAGCCAACCCAGTGAGACCCAGTACTTC
>TRBJ2-7|-|TRBV7-6|few
CASSPGTVISSYEQYF
TGTGCCAGCAGTCCCGGGACTGTAATAAGCTCCTACGAGCAGTACTTC
>TRBJ2-2|TRBD1|TRBV9|-
CASSIYRQGTGELFF
TGTGCCAGCAGCATCTACAGACAGGGAACCGGGGAGCTGTTTTTT
>TRBJ1-1|-|TRBV28|-
CATFSRSTEAFF
TGTGCCACGTTCTCCAGGTCAACTGAAGCTTTCTTT
>TRBJ1-1|-|TRBV3-1|-
CASSERTHLEAFF
TGTGCCAGCAGCGAGCGGACACATCTTGAAGCTTTCTTT
>TRBJ2-7|TRBD2|TRBV18|many
CASSSRGSGGTYEQYF
TGTGCCAGCTCCTCAAGGGGAAGCGGGGGTACCTACGAGCAGTACTTC
>TRBJ2-7|TRBD1|TRBV11-3|many
CASSRQGGEQYF
TGTGCCAGCAGTCGACAGGGGGGCGAGCAGTACTTC
>TRBJ2-3|TRBD2|TRBV24-1|many
CATGRGDSDTQYF
TGTGCCACCGGGCGGGGGGACTCGGATACGCAGTATTTT
>TRBJ2-7|TRBD1|TRBV13|-
CVSSTGQKLYEQYF
TGTGTCAGCAGCACGGGACAGAAATTATACGAGCAGTACTTC
>TRBJ1-2|TRBD1|TRBV3-1|few
CASSQGGTGGYTF
TGTGCCAGCAGCCAAGGTGGGACAGGCGGCTACACCTTC
>TRBJ2-1|TRBD2|TRBV10-2|few
CASRATSGRGVGEQFF
TGCGCCAGCAGAGCTACTAGCGGGAGAGGAGTTGGTGAGCAGTTCTTC
>TRBJ2-7|-|TRBV12-3/TRBV12-4|many
CASSSSRAHEQYF
TGTGCCAGCAGTTCATCCAGGGCCCACGAGCAGTACTTC
>TRBJ2-5|-|TRBV7-2|many
CASSLGGIAATQYF
TGTGCCAGCAGCTTAGGGGGCATCGCGGCCACCCAGTACTTC
>TRBJ2-2|-|TRBV7-2|-
CASSLSATGELFF
TGTGCCAGCAGCTTATCGGCAACCGGGGAGCTGTTTTTT
>TRBJ2-3|-|TRBV4-1|-
CASSHPMQGPTQYF
TGCGCCAGCAGCCATCCCATGCAGGGGCCTACGCAGTATTTT
>TRBJ2-3|-|TRBV11-3|-
CASSLEGHPTDTQYF
TGTGCCAGCAGCTTAGAAGGCCATCCCACAGATACGCAGTATTTT
>TRBJ1-6|-|TRBV7-6|few
CASGEQANSPLHF
TGTGCCAGCGGAGAGCAGGCCAATTCACCCCTCCACTTT
>TRBJ2-7|TRBD2|TRBV7-2|-
CASSSAWEREKYEQYF
TGTGCCAGCAGCTCAGCCTGGGAGCGGGAGAAATACGAGCAGTACTTC
>TRBJ2-3|-|TRBV15|-
CATSRGLLADTQYF
TGTGCCACCAGCAGAGGGTTACTAGCTGATACGCAGTATTTT
>TRBJ1-1|-|TRBV2|-
CASSEEGRGEAFF
TGTGCCAGCAGTGAAGAAGGCCGGGGAGAAGCTTTCTTT
>TRBJ1-2|-|TRBV15|-
CATSRALGTYYGYTF
TGTGCCACCAGCAGGGCCCTCGGGACCTACTATGGCTACACCTTC
>TRBJ1-1|-|TRBV2|-
CASSRREEKAFF
TGTGCCAGCAGTAGGAGGGAGGAAAAAGCTTTCTTT
>TRBJ2-7|-|TRBV4-2|many
CASSQDWASYEQYF
TGTGCCAGCAGCCAAGATTGGGCGTCCTACGAGCAGTACTTC
>TRBJ1-1|-|TRBV21-1|-
CASSTKKRGGRSTEAFF
TGTGCCAGCAGCACAAAAAAAAGAGGGGGCAGAAGCACTGAAGCTTTCTTT
>TRBJ1-1|TRBD1|TRBV5-1|-
CASSSSTGLNTEAFF
TGCGCCAGCAGCTCGTCGACAGGGCTAAACACTGAAGCTTTCTTT
>TRBJ2-4|-|TRBV12-3/TRBV12-4|few
CASSLSDRRKNIQYF
TGTGCCAGCAGCCTATCTGATAGGAGAAAAAACATTCAGTACTTC